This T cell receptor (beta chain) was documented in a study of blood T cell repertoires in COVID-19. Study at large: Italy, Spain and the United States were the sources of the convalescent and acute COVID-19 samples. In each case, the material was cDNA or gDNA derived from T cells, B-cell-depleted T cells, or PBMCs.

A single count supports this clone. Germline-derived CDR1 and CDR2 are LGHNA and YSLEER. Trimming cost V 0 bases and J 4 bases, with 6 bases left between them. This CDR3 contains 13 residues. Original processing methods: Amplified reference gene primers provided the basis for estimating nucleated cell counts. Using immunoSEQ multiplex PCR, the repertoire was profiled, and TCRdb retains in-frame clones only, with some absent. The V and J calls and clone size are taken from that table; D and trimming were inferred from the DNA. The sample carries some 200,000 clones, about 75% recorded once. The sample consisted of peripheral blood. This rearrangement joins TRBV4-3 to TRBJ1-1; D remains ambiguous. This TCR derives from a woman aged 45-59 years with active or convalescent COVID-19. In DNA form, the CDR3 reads TGCGCCAGCAGCCAAGATATCGGCACTGAAGCTTTCTTT. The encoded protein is CASSQDIGTEAFF.